Described below is a single T cell receptor (beta chain) sequence and its context. The antigen remains undetermined. These data are taken from a study of T cell responses to AZD1222 COVID-19 vaccine. Measured with immunoSEQ multiplex PCR; TCRdb has only the in-frame clones, and not every one. The table lists roughly 110,000 clones, 70% to 90% of them singletons. Findings and caveats of the study: Vaccine-related CD4 TCRs covered spike, predominating at 160-218 and 743-854.

The CDR3 loop spans 14 amino acids. Germline CDR1 is MNHEY and CDR2 is SMNVEV (reference sequence). The ends were cut back, 4 bases at V and 10 bases at J, with 17 bases in the middle. The origin of this receptor is an adult who received the AZD1222 COVID-19 vaccine. This specimen was peripheral blood, taken 28 days after the second AZD1222 dose. The chain recombines TRBV27 with TRBJ2-1; a weak D match, TRBD2 (6 bases). This CDR3 is CASSSTPGAREQFF. CDR3 in DNA: TGTGCCAGCAGTTCAACGCCGGGAGCCAGAGAGCAGTTCTTC.